This T cell receptor beta chain was observed in a study of type 1 regulatory T cells. TCRdb reprocessed the reads via MiXCR and lists one record per CDR3 protein. The sample carries 15,000 or so distinct CDR3 sequences, approximately 13% recorded once. This clonotype was recorded many times. Its antigen is unknown. The sample was cultured T cells, either the whole culture or a sorted T cell fraction (not recorded which). The receptor was isolated from a human donor in good health.

This CDR3 reads CASGLARNEQFF. The CDR3 nucleotides are TGTGCCAGTGGACTAGCGAGGAATGAGCAGTTCTTC. This chain uses TRBV2 with TRBJ2-1, with 9 bases fitting TRBD2. Germline CDR1 SNHLY, CDR2 FYNNEI. The CDR3 is 12 amino acids. The junction had 4 bases not matched to a gene; V was cut back by 9 bases and J by 7 bases.